This T cell receptor beta chain emerged from a study of cytomegalovirus exposure and HLA in healthy donors. The study's findings and limits: Researchers reported from a later analysis that most CMV-associated TCR beta chains appeared HLA-restricted.

This clone occurred a few times. The antigen remains unidentified. The length of the CDR3 is 14 residues. Trimming removed 3 bases from V and 2 bases from J; junction bases left unmatched: 5. Germline CDR1 reads SGHRS; CDR2 reads YFSETQ. PCR primers comprised 60 Vbeta and 13 Jbeta primers. Sequenced by immunoSEQ multiplex PCR; TCRdb stores in-frame clones only, minus some. The table records approximately 69,000 clones, approximately 70% of them present only once. The specimen sequenced was PBMCs. The sequence was obtained from a man between 35 and 55 years old in good health and CMV-seropositive. This chain links TRBV5-1 with TRBJ2-7; 7 bases match TRBD2. In DNA, the CDR3 is TGCGCCAGCAGCTGGACTAGTAATGCCTACGAGCAGTACTTC. The encoded protein is CASSWTSNAYEQYF.